The source of this T cell receptor beta chain is a study of CD49a tissue-resident CD8 T cells in human skin (dated by TCRdb to about 2017). Background for the entire study: Tissue-resident memory CD8+ T cell subsets in human skin, defined by CD49a, CD69 and CD103 expression, were examined in the study.

The germline V gene provides CDR1 SGHRS and CDR2 YFSETQ. The junction carries 17 bases between V and J, which are trimmed by 3 bases and 1 base respectively. From the cysteine through the phenylalanine, the CDR3 covers 16 amino acids. Solely the CDR3 DNA is kept, with 48 bases framed from the first base. Comments on this clone: It has no known antigen specificity. Per-base qualities were not stored, and no clone one base away is much larger.

Library preparation used the immunoSEQ multiplex PCR assay. In the original analysis: Frequencies of TCR V beta family usage were compared among the sorted CD8+ T cell populations from blood, dermis and epidermis. TCRdb obtained this table from immuneACCESS and retained in-frame rearrangements with V and J assigned. These tables miss some clones; where compared with another copy, unresolved V genes account for less than half of the shortfall, and the remainder is unexplained. That table gives V, J and clone size, and the DNA gave D and trimming. Here the sample has about 1,100 clones; 65% to 75% occur a single time. The leading ten clones occupy around a quarter of the sample. For 5 or 6 healthy donors, sorted CD8+ T cells taken from blood, dermis and epidermis had their TCR beta CDR3 regions analysed. Both blood and skin samples were provided by each TCR-sequenced donor, and all TCR-sequenced donors were healthy individuals. Sorting was used to isolate CD8+ T cell populations prior to TCR beta sequencing. Skin was separated into dermal and epidermal compartments before T cells were analysed.

In this chain, TRBV5-1 is recombined with TRBJ2-7; the D segment could be TRBD2, given 6 matching bases. The specimen was CD103- CD8+ T cells sorted from skin dermis. The clonotype was recovered from a human donor in good health. The donor label of this sample is uncertain. The CDR3 has the sequence CASSSPGGDISYEQYF. The DNA sequence follows: TGCGCCAGCAGCTCCCCCGGAGGGGATATATCCTACGAGCAGTACTTC.